This T cell receptor (beta chain) is drawn from a study of blood T cells in healthy people across ages. With a J-beta primer mix and a sample-barcoded 5' primer, a second PCR ran about 6 to 11 cycles. A minimum of 2.5 million CDR3-containing paired-end reads was obtained for each sample. TCRdb called the 5' RACE reads again in MiXCR, with one record for every CDR3 protein. The sample lists around 870,000 distinct CDR3 sequences; more than 25% were seen once. Germline V gene sequence: CDR1 PRHDT, CDR2 FYEKMQ (reference sequence). The trim removed 5 bases at V and 11 bases at J, leaving 9 bases unmatched. The CDR3 covers 15 residues. This clonotype was observed a handful of times. Its antigen is not known. General study results and limits: Estimates based on one million T cells were treated as lower bounds. Aged donors had fewer naive CD4+ cells and lower diversity than long-lived donors. Roughly linear age-related decline in beta diversity appeared, significant by age roughly 40.

The chain combines TRBV13 with TRBJ2-5; 15 bases line up with TRBD2. The sequence was collected from a woman older than 75 in good health. Material for sequencing was blood. In nucleotides, the CDR3 is TGTGCCAGCAGCAGTCGGACTAGCGGGGGGGCATCGCAGTACTTC. Its protein product is CASSSRTSGGASQYF.